The 27 T cell receptor beta chains below come from one sample, sequenced in a study of T cell responses to AZD1222 COVID-19 vaccine. Libraries were prepared by immunoSEQ multiplex PCR; TCRdb keeps only in-frame clonotypes and omits some of them. The sample has 95,000 to 130,000 clones; roughly nine tenths are singletons. Material: peripheral blood, obtained on day 0 of AZD1222 vaccination. These TCRs come from an adult in good health.

The CDR3 here is CASSRTPGAGDTQYF. The DNA of the CDR3 is TGTGCCAGCAGCAGGACCCCGGGAGCGGGGGATACGCAGTATTTT. V is TRBV5-4 and J is TRBJ2-3; 7 bases align to TRBD2. J gave up 6 bases and V 4 bases, and 11 bases lay outside the gene matches. This CDR3 has 15 residues. CDR1 SGHNT and CDR2 YYREEE come from the germline V gene (reference sequence).

The V gene is TRBV27, the J gene TRBJ1-1, with a tentative D call TRBD1 (6 bases). This CDR3 spans 14 amino acids. V lost 2 bases to trimming and J lost 2 bases, with 9 bases between them. The germline CDR1 and CDR2 sequences are MNHEY and SMNVEV (reference sequence). The CDR3 is CASSLGQSNTEAFF. CDR3 nucleotides: TGTGCCAGCAGTTTAGGACAGTCCAACACTGAAGCTTTCTTT.

The chain is built from TRBV19 and TRBJ1-5, with 7 bases that match TRBD1. Germline V gives CDR1 LNHDA, CDR2 SQIVND (reference sequence). The CDR3 sequence is 16 residues long. The junction had 7 bases not matched to a gene; V was cut back by 4 bases and J by 1 base. The CDR3 nucleotides read TGTGCCAGTAGTACCCGACAGGGAATAAGCAATCAGCCCCAGCATTTT. This gives the protein CASSTRQGISNQPQHF.

The chain combines TRBV24-1 with TRBJ1-1; TRBD1 agrees at 7 bases. Germline assignment: CDR1 KGHDR and CDR2 SFDVKD. The CDR3 sequence is 16 residues long. V dropped 7 bases and J dropped 1; count of bases not matched to a gene: 11. CDR3 loop: CATSEEGAFRNTEAFF. In nucleotides, the CDR3 is TGTGCCACCAGCGAGGAGGGGGCGTTTCGGAACACTGAAGCTTTCTTT.

In this sample, this clone turned up a few times. The genes are TRBV7-2 and TRBJ2-7; the D is unclear. V lost 6 bases to trimming and J lost 4 bases, with 13 bases between them. Per germline, CDR1 SGHTA and CDR2 FQGNSA. The CDR3 contains 13 residues. CDR3 residues: CASRPPSGYEQYF. CDR3 coding DNA: TGTGCCAGCAGACCACCAAGTGGGTACGAGCAGTACTTC.

The rearrangement uses TRBV27 and TRBJ2-1; 8 bases are a match to TRBD2. Per the germline V gene, CDR1 is MNHEY and CDR2 is SMNVEV (reference sequence). The CDR3 is 16 amino acids. V shed 4 bases, J shed 0 bases, and the junction held 5 bases outside the gene matches. CDR3 amino acids: CASSSQRGSSYNEQFF. CDR3 DNA sequence: TGTGCCAGCAGTTCGCAGCGGGGGAGCTCCTACAATGAGCAGTTCTTC.

The V call is TRBV18, the J call TRBJ1-1; 9 nucleotides match TRBD1. J was trimmed by 3 bases and V by 1 base; bases with no gene match: 0. CDR3 length equals 14 residues. Germline lookup yields CDR1 KGHSH and CDR2 LQKENI. CDR3 DNA: TGTGCCAGCTCACCACGGGACAGGGACACTGAAGCTTTCTTT. Its protein product is CASSPRDRDTEAFF.

V gene TRBV2 combines with J gene TRBJ1-4, with D possibly TRBD1 on 5 matching bases. The V and J ends lost 5 bases and 0 bases respectively, with 13 bases between them. Germline CDR1 reads SNHLY; CDR2 reads FYNNEI. The CDR3 runs to 16 residues. Here the CDR3 reads CASSLDSISTNEKLFF. In DNA form, the CDR3 reads TGTGCCAGCAGTTTAGACAGCATATCAACTAATGAAAAACTGTTTTTT.

The V gene is TRBV3-1 (or the pseudogene TRBV3-2), the J gene TRBJ2-2, with 10 nucleotides matching TRBD1. Germline CDR1 LGHDT, CDR2 YNNKEL (reference sequence). The V segment lost 4 bases and the J segment 4 bases; nucleotides outside the gene matches: 3. The CDR3 contains 15 residues. CDR3 protein: CASSRDRGRTGELFF. For the CDR3, the DNA is TGTGCCAGCAGCCGCGACAGGGGGCGCACCGGGGAGCTGTTTTTT.

The chain uses TRBV28 and TRBJ1-6; 8 bases are a match to TRBD1. There are 14 residues in the CDR3. V gave up 5 bases and J gave up 9 bases; unmatched junction bases: 6. Germline V lookup: CDR1 MDHEN, CDR2 SYDVKM. The CDR3 here is CASSPGQGFSPLHF. The CDR3 bases are TGTGCCAGCAGTCCCGGACAGGGATTTTCACCCCTCCACTTT.

J is TRBJ2-6 and V is TRBV28; D unresolved. Trimming took off 1 base at V and 1 base at J, with 11 bases between the two ends. The CDR3 sequence is 17 residues long. Germline V gives CDR1 MDHEN, CDR2 SYDVKM. Here the CDR3 DNA reads TGTGCCAGCAGTTTATATGGGTTGAGGTCTGGGGCCAACGTCCTGACTTTC. Translation gives CASSLYGLRSGANVLTF. The full variable domain, rest sourced from reference TRBV28 and TRBJ2-6, is DVKVTQSSRYLVKRTGEKVFLECVQDMDHENMFWYRQDPGLGLRLIYFSYDVKMKEKGDIPEGYSVSREKKERFSLILESASTNQTSMYLCASSLYGLRSGANVLTFGAGSRLTVL.

The gene calls are TRBV27 and TRBJ2-1, with D perhaps TRBD1 (6 bases). Germline V gene data show CDR1 as MNHEY and CDR2 as SMNVEV (reference sequence). The CDR3 totals 13 residues. V gave up 4 bases and J gave up 6 bases, with 10 bases separating them. CDR3 amino acids: CASSYRVRNEQFF. CDR3 nucleotide sequence: TGTGCCAGCAGTTACAGGGTACGCAATGAGCAGTTCTTC.

This chain links TRBV7-3 with TRBJ2-1; TRBD1 matches 8 bases. V shed 2 bases, J shed 8 bases, and the junction held 11 bases outside the gene matches. This CDR3 is 16 amino acids long. Germline-derived CDR1 and CDR2 are SGHTA and FQGTGA. CDR3 amino acids: CASSLLPGGFYYEQFF. CDR3 coding DNA: TGTGCCAGCAGCTTATTGCCAGGGGGCTTTTATTATGAGCAGTTCTTC. The variable domain in full, completed from reference TRBV7-3 and TRBJ2-1, reads GAGVSQTPSNKVTEKGKYVELRCDPISGHTALYWYRQSLGQGPEFLIYFQGTGAADDSGLPNDRFFAVRPEGSVSTLKIQRTERGDSAVYLCASSLLPGGFYYEQFFGPGTRLTVL.

This sequence joins TRBV2 and TRBJ1-1; D gene unclear. V shed 2 bases and J shed 5 bases, with 9 bases lying between them. CDR1 is SNHLY, CDR2 FYNNEI, per germline. The CDR3 runs 13 residues. The CDR3 region has the DNA TGTGCCAGCAGTGAATCCGTGTGGACTGAAGCTTTCTTT. This translates into CASSESVWTEAFF. The full variable domain, completed using reference TRBV2 and TRBJ1-1, is EPEVTQTPSHQVTQMGQEVILRCVPISNHLYFYWYRQILGQKVEFLVSFYNNEISEKSEIFDDQFSVERPDGSNFTLKIRSTKLEDSAMYFCASSESVWTEAFFGQGTRLTVV.

The V call is TRBV28, the J call TRBJ1-6; D not certain. This CDR3 spans 13 amino acids. Germline loops: CDR1 MDHEN, CDR2 SYDVKM. Trimming took 5 bases from V and 9 from J, leaving 11 bases between them. In nucleotides, the CDR3 is TGTGCCAGCAGTCTACAAGTCAGTTCACCCCTCCACTTT. Its translation is CASSLQVSSPLHF. Together with reference TRBV28 and TRBJ1-6, the CDR3 gives the full variable domain: DVKVTQSSRYLVKRTGEKVFLECVQDMDHENMFWYRQDPGLGLRLIYFSYDVKMKEKGDIPEGYSVSREKKERFSLILESASTNQTSMYLCASSLQVSSPLHFGNGTRLTVT.

The chain combines TRBV3-1 (or the pseudogene TRBV3-2) with TRBJ1-6; D call uncertain. The CDR3 is 14 amino acids. Germline CDR1 LGHDT, CDR2 YNNKEL (reference sequence). Trimming stripped 3 bases from V and 3 bases from J, with 6 bases between. The CDR3 nucleotides are TGTGCCAGCAGCCAGCAAGACTATAATTCACCCCTCCACTTT. Translation: CASSQQDYNSPLHF.

The chain recombines TRBV5-4 with TRBJ1-2, with 10 bases fitting TRBD1. J gave up 4 bases and V 3 bases, and 3 bases lay outside the gene matches. Germline V gene data show CDR1 as SGHNT and CDR2 as YYREEE (reference sequence). This CDR3 has 14 residues. The CDR3 nucleotides read TGTGCCAGCAGCTCGACAGGGGGCTCCTATGGCTACACCTTC. Protein product: CASSSTGGSYGYTF.

This clone was seen once. The CDR3 DNA follows: TGTGCCAGTAGTATAGGCGGGACAGCCTACGAGCAGTACTTC. It yields the protein CASSIGGTAYEQYF. The gene calls are TRBV19 and TRBJ2-7; D is perhaps TRBD1 (7 bases). The V end was cut by 1 base, the J end by 2 bases, with 9 bases between. Germline lookup yields CDR1 LNHDA and CDR2 SQIVND (reference sequence). The CDR3 length is 14 residues.

This clone appeared a single time. The V gene is TRBV6-1, the J gene TRBJ2-7; 9 bases agree with TRBD1. The ends lost 3 bases at V and 0 bases at J; junction bases unmatched: 9. This CDR3 region has 17 residues. Looked up from germline, CDR1 is MNHNS and CDR2 is SASEGT. Here the CDR3 reads CASSEDEDRGYSYEQYF. Here the CDR3 DNA reads TGTGCCAGCAGTGAGGACGAAGACAGGGGGTACTCCTACGAGCAGTACTTC.

The V call is TRBV30, the J call TRBJ1-5; a weak D match, TRBD1 (5 bases). V gave up 5 bases and J gave up 4 bases, with 12 bases separating them. The germline CDR1 and CDR2 sequences are GTSNPN and SVGIG (reference sequence). This CDR3 has 13 residues. CDR3 amino acids: CAWAGHSNQPQHF. The CDR3 DNA reads TGTGCCTGGGCCGGACACTCAAATCAGCCCCAGCATTTT.

The chain joins TRBV5-5 to TRBJ2-7; the D gene could be TRBD1 or TRBD2 (6 bases each). Trimming cost V 3 bases and J 0 bases, with 10 bases left between them. This CDR3 has 14 residues. Germline V gene data show CDR1 as SGHKS and CDR2 as YYEKEE (reference sequence). The DNA for the CDR3 is TGTGCCAGCAGCTGGGGGGCAGGCTCCTACGAGCAGTACTTC. It yields the protein CASSWGAGSYEQYF.

The chain employs TRBV6-5 and TRBJ1-3; D is possibly TRBD1 (5 bases). Trimming took 2 bases from V and 3 from J, leaving 8 bases between them. This CDR3 spans 14 amino acids. The germline V gene encodes CDR1 MNHEY and CDR2 SVGAGI. CDR3 DNA sequence: TGTGCCAGCAGTTACGGGGGAGGTGGAAACACCATATATTTT. It yields the protein CASSYGGGGNTIYF.

The gene calls are TRBV6-6 and TRBJ2-5; weak D call: TRBD2 (5 bases). The V gene lost 7 bases and the J gene lost 4 bases, with 13 bases spanning the gap. Germline CDR1 reads MNHNY; CDR2 reads SVGAGI (reference sequence). CDR3 length: 13 amino acids. CDR3 protein: CASTPGDRETQYF. The CDR3 DNA sequence: TGTGCCAGCACCCCCGGGGATCGAGAGACCCAGTACTTC.

The CDR3 DNA is TGTGCCAGCAGCTTGGCCCAGGGAGCCAAAAACATTCAGTACTTC. Its translation: CASSLAQGAKNIQYF. This chain joins TRBV5-8 and TRBJ2-4, with D perhaps matching TRBD1 (5 bases). The CDR3 totals 15 residues. V lost 0 bases, J lost 0 bases, and 7 bases lay in between. CDR1 and CDR2 (germline): SGHTS, YDEGEE. The full variable domain, completed using reference TRBV5-8 and TRBJ2-4, is EAGVTQSPTHLIKTRGQQATLRCSPISGHTSVYWYQQALGLGLQFLLWYDEGEERNRGNFPPRFSGRQFPNYSSELNVNALELEDSALYLCASSLAQGAKNIQYFGAGTRLSVL.

As concerns this clone: Additional DNA sequences in this sample encode the identical CDR3. The V and J genes are TRBV5-6 and TRBJ1-3; D is undetermined. Looked up from germline, CDR1 is SGHDT and CDR2 is YYEEEE. This CDR3 is 12 amino acids long. The ends were cut back, 5 bases at V and 4 bases at J, with 7 bases in the middle. The CDR3 coding sequence is TGTGCCAGCAGGCAAGGGGGAAACACCATATATTTT. Its translation is CASRQGGNTIYF.

The chain is built from TRBV28 and TRBJ1-1; D uncertain. Germline V gives CDR1 MDHEN, CDR2 SYDVKM. V was pared by 2 bases and J by 5 bases, with 3 bases between. This CDR3 spans 11 amino acids. As DNA, the CDR3 is TGTGCCAGCAGTTTACGGACTGAAGCTTTCTTT. This codes for CASSLRTEAFF. Variable domain in full (rest from reference TRBV28 and TRBJ1-1): DVKVTQSSRYLVKRTGEKVFLECVQDMDHENMFWYRQDPGLGLRLIYFSYDVKMKEKGDIPEGYSVSREKKERFSLILESASTNQTSMYLCASSLRTEAFFGQGTRLTVV.

The J gene is TRBJ1-1, the V gene TRBV7-2; 9 nucleotides line up with TRBD1. Germline values: CDR1 SGHTA, CDR2 FQGNSA. The CDR3 length is 12 residues. J was trimmed by 6 bases and V by 8 bases; bases with no gene match: 4. The CDR3 bases are TGTGCCAGCGGCAGACAGGGGGCTGAAGCTTTCTTT. This sequence encodes CASGRQGAEAFF.